This T cell receptor (beta chain) was captured by sequencing in a study of breast tumors, draining lymph nodes, adjacent tissues. Germline CDR1 is LNHNV and CDR2 is YYDKDF (reference sequence). The CDR3 spans 14 residues. Trimming pared 8 bases from V and 7 bases from J, leaving 15 bases between. Samples came from axillary lymph nodes draining the breast cancer. TCRdb reanalysed the multiplex PCR reads using MiXCR and keeps one entry per CDR3 protein. The repertoire holds about 200,000 distinct CDR3 sequences, with around 33% as singletons. There are many counts of this clonotype. Sequencing was carried out using axillary lymph node tissue. The chain links TRBV15 to TRBJ1-6; D might be TRBD1 (5 bases). The receptor comes from a female donor with breast cancer. Some clones in this sample may be carry-over from other donors' samples. CDR3 region: CATSAGGWNSPLHF. The CDR3, as DNA: TGTGCCACCTCAGCGGGGGGTTGGAATTCACCCCTCCACTTT.